These 18 T cell receptor beta chains came from one sample sequenced in a study of shared clonotypes between healthy human individuals. Libraries were prepared by immunoSEQ multiplex PCR; TCRdb keeps only in-frame clonotypes and omits some of them. Of some 2 million clones in the sample, approximately 94% were seen once. Terminally differentiated effector memory CD45RA+ cells were excluded from the naive CD8 cells, which were CD45RO-negative and positively selected for CCR7. Material: naive CD8+ T cells sorted from blood. The receptor set was obtained from a young man in good health.

The chain employs TRBV23-1 and TRBJ1-5, with TRBD1 matching over 9 bases. TRBV23-1 is marked as an open reading frame, function uncertain. This CDR3 has 16 amino acids. Trimming removed 4 bases from V and 2 bases from J; junction bases left unmatched: 6. CDR3 in amino acids: CASSPGTGRRNQPQHF. The CDR3, as DNA: TGCGCCAGCAGTCCAGGGACAGGGCGACGCAATCAGCCCCAGCATTTT.

This chain links TRBV4-1 with TRBJ2-3; D not resolved. V gave up 0 bases and J gave up 6 bases, with 7 bases separating them. Per germline, CDR1 MGHRA and CDR2 YSYEKL. CDR3 length: 13 amino acids. The CDR3 spells CASSQEGFDTQYF. The DNA for the CDR3 is TGCGCCAGCAGCCAAGAGGGGTTTGATACGCAGTATTTT.

This clone is a singleton in its sample. The chain joins TRBV4-1 to TRBJ1-2; 11 bases line up with TRBD1. Germline V gene data show CDR1 as MGHRA and CDR2 as YSYEKL. The CDR3 has 15 amino acids. The V segment lost 0 bases and the J segment 4 bases; nucleotides outside the gene matches: 1. The CDR3: CASSQDGQGAYGYTF. The CDR3 bases are TGCGCCAGCAGCCAAGATGGACAGGGGGCCTATGGCTACACCTTC.

The chain has TRBV7-2 and TRBJ2-3, with a possible D match to TRBD2 (5 bases). V lost 8 bases, J lost 12 bases, and 18 bases lay in between. The CDR3 sequence is 12 residues long. Germline assignment: CDR1 SGHTA and CDR2 FQGNSA. CDR3 residues: CASASDSAYQYF. CDR3 DNA: TGTGCCAGCGCCTCGGACTCCGCTTACCAGTATTTT.

V gene TRBV6-5 combines with J gene TRBJ2-7, with D possibly matching TRBD2 (6 bases). The CDR3 has 14 residues. The germline gives CDR1 MNHEY, CDR2 SVGAGI. With 0 bases removed from V and 7 bases from J, the gap between germline ends came to 13 bases. Here the CDR3 reads CASSYSGLAREQYF. Written as DNA, the CDR3 is TGTGCCAGCAGTTACTCTGGGCTAGCGCGGGAGCAGTACTTC.

This clone was detected once. The V call is TRBV6-1, the J call TRBJ2-4; D remains ambiguous. V dropped 4 bases and J dropped 1 base, with 11 bases sitting between them. In germline, CDR1 is MNHNS, CDR2 SASEGT. The CDR3 length is 15 residues. This CDR3 reads CASSGYKDAKNIQYF. The CDR3 nucleotides are TGTGCCAGCAGTGGATATAAGGATGCCAAAAACATTCAGTACTTC.

The rearrangement joins TRBV10-2 to TRBJ1-2, with D uncertain. The germline V and J ends were trimmed by 6 bases and 3 bases, with 17 bases remaining between them. The germline gives CDR1 WSHSY, CDR2 SAAADI. The CDR3 has 15 residues. The CDR3 DNA reads TGCGCCAGCAGCGAGAAGGGTTCCGACCACTATGGCTACACCTTC. This translates into CASSEKGSDHYGYTF.

This clone has a single count. This sample includes further DNA sequences coding for the same CDR3. The rearrangement uses TRBV9 and TRBJ2-7, with D unclear. Germline CDR1 reads SGDLS; CDR2 reads YYNGEE. The length of the CDR3 is 13 residues. The V end was cut by 0 bases, the J end by 4 bases, with 8 bases between. As DNA, the CDR3 is TGTGCCAGCAGCGTAGTGGGCGGATACGAGCAGTACTTC. Translating it yields CASSVVGGYEQYF.

This chain connects TRBV7-2 to TRBJ2-1; 10 bases fit TRBD2. The junction had 10 bases not matched to a gene; V was cut back by 0 bases and J by 2 bases. Germline V lookup: CDR1 SGHTA, CDR2 FQGNSA. The CDR3 has 19 residues. The chain's CDR3 is CASSLARGLAGEPYNEQFF. The CDR3 DNA reads TGTGCCAGCAGCTTAGCAAGAGGGCTAGCGGGAGAGCCCTACAATGAGCAGTTCTTC.

Here the CDR3 reads CASSPTDSSYQPQHF. The DNA of the CDR3 is TGTGCCAGCTCACCAACGGACAGCAGCTATCAGCCCCAGCATTTT. The V and J genes are TRBV18 and TRBJ1-5, with a tentative D call TRBD1 (6 bases). In germline, CDR1 is KGHSH, CDR2 LQKENI. This CDR3 is built from 15 residues. V lost 2 bases and J 5 bases, leaving 13 bases between the germline ends.

J is TRBJ2-7 and V is TRBV19, with D possibly matching TRBD2 (6 bases). Trimming cost V 2 bases and J 2 bases, with 10 bases left between them. The CDR3 has 14 residues. Germline V lookup: CDR1 LNHDA, CDR2 SQIVND (reference sequence). In DNA form, the CDR3 reads TGTGCCAGTAGTATACTACCGGGGGCCTACGAGCAGTACTTC. Translating it yields CASSILPGAYEQYF. The full variable domain, rest sourced from reference TRBV19 and TRBJ2-7, is DGGITQSPKYLFRKEGQNVTLSCEQNLNHDAMYWYRQDPGQGLRLIYYSQIVNDFQKGDIAEGYSVSREKKESFPLTVTSAQKNPTAFYLCASSILPGAYEQYFGPGTRLTVT.

This chain links TRBV4-3 with TRBJ2-3; 7 nucleotides line up with TRBD1. Germline loops: CDR1 LGHNA, CDR2 YSLEER. The trim removed 5 bases at V and 1 base at J, leaving 6 bases unmatched. The CDR3 totals 15 residues. CDR3 sequence reads: CASSSRTGGTDTQYF. CDR3 DNA: TGCGCCAGCAGCTCCCGCACAGGGGGCACAGATACGCAGTATTTT.

The CDR3 coding sequence is TGTGCCAGCAGTGAAAGTTCTAGCTTCTCTTGGATCAATGAGCAGTTCTTC. Protein sequence: CASSESSSFSWINEQFF. This chain uses TRBV2 with TRBJ2-1, with D possibly being TRBD2 (5 bases). Trimming left V 2 bases short and J 6 bases short, with 20 bases between. The germline V gene encodes CDR1 SNHLY and CDR2 FYNNEI. The CDR3 is 17 amino acids.

This rearrangement joins TRBV2 to TRBJ1-2, with D possibly TRBD1 on 5 matching bases. Per the germline V gene, CDR1 is SNHLY and CDR2 is FYNNEI. The CDR3 loop spans 14 amino acids. V was trimmed by 2 bases and J by 4 bases, leaving 11 bases between them. The chain's CDR3 is CASSEQPGGYGYTF. In DNA form, the CDR3 reads TGTGCCAGCAGTGAACAGCCCGGGGGCTATGGCTACACCTTC.

This rearrangement joins TRBV29-1 to TRBJ1-1; no reliable D call. CDR3 length: 13 amino acids. Per the germline V gene, CDR1 is SQVTM and CDR2 is ANQGSEA. Trimming removed 4 bases from V and 5 bases from J, with 14 bases in between. In nucleotides, the CDR3 is TGCAGCGTTGGGTTTATGGAGGGAACTGAAGCTTTCTTT. Translated: CSVGFMEGTEAFF.

On this clone itself: This specimen includes other DNA sequences encoding the same CDR3. This chain joins TRBV27 and TRBJ2-1, with 10 bases lining up with TRBD2. The germline gives CDR1 MNHEY, CDR2 SMNVEV (reference sequence). This CDR3 comprises 15 residues. The V gene end was trimmed by 2 bases and the J gene end by 5 bases; junction bases not matched to a gene: 3. For the CDR3, the DNA is TGTGCCAGCAGTTTAACTAGCGGGGAGGACAATGAGCAGTTCTTC. It codes for CASSLTSGEDNEQFF.

This chain links TRBV10-3 with TRBJ2-1; TRBD1 matches 10 bases. CDR1 and CDR2 from the germline V gene are ENHRY and SYGVKD. There are 12 residues in the CDR3. The V segment lost 10 bases and the J segment 8 bases; nucleotides outside the gene matches: 5. The CDR3 sequence is CATRDRGDEQFF. CDR3 in DNA: TGTGCCACCCGGGACAGGGGAGATGAGCAGTTCTTC.

This rearrangement joins TRBV10-3 to TRBJ2-7; 8 bases agree with TRBD2. CDR1 and CDR2 from the germline V gene are ENHRY and SYGVKD. Trimming cost V 3 bases and J 2 bases; bases outside gene matches: 9. The CDR3 sequence is 16 residues long. The CDR3 sequence is CAISDPSGRLPYEQYF. The CDR3 DNA reads TGTGCCATCAGTGACCCTAGCGGGCGACTCCCCTACGAGCAGTACTTC.